The 14 T cell receptor beta chains presented below share a single source sample, sequenced in a study of blood T cell repertoires in COVID-19 (dated by TCRdb to the early 2020s). Libraries were built with the immunoSEQ multiplex PCR assay. TCRdb re-hosts the immuneACCESS table, in-frame sequences only. Its copies lack some clones; in the studies checked, an unresolved V gene accounts for under half of them, and the cause for the rest is not known. Counted in this sample were 40,000 to 60,000 clones; 85% to 90% of them appeared once. The top ten clones comprise less than 3% of the sample. The sample consisted of peripheral blood. All receptors come from a woman older than 75 with COVID-19, enrolled during active disease.

The chain employs TRBV18 and TRBJ2-1; TRBD1 might be the D (6 bases). V dropped 1 base and J dropped 2 bases, with 9 bases sitting between them. Germline lookup yields CDR1 KGHSH and CDR2 LQKENI. CDR3 length: 15 residues. The CDR3 loop reads CASSPLQGPYNEQFF. In DNA form, the CDR3 reads TGTGCCAGCTCACCACTACAGGGCCCCTACAATGAGCAGTTCTTC.

The genes are TRBV30 and TRBJ1-5, with 8 nucleotides matching TRBD1. The germline V gene has CDR1 GTSNPN and CDR2 SVGIG (reference sequence). Trimming at V came to 1 base and at J to 6 bases, leaving 2 bases not matched to a gene. CDR3 size: 13 residues. CDR3 loop: CAWSATGGQPQHF. The CDR3 DNA reads as TGTGCCTGGAGTGCCACAGGGGGTCAGCCCCAGCATTTT.

This clone appeared once. The chain couples TRBV6-5 to TRBJ2-6, with 7 bases fitting TRBD2. This CDR3 comprises 15 residues. The germline gives CDR1 MNHEY, CDR2 SVGAGI. V was clipped by 6 bases and J by 2 bases; unmatched bases: 4. The CDR3: CASSDLAAGANVLTF. CDR3 nucleotide sequence: TGTGCCAGCAGCGATCTAGCGGCTGGGGCCAACGTCCTGACTTTC.

The chain carries TRBV7-2 and TRBJ2-1; the D gene is possibly TRBD1 (5 bases). Trimming removed 4 bases at V and 4 bases at J, with 11 bases between. Germline V gives CDR1 SGHTA, CDR2 FQGNSA. The CDR3 is 14 amino acids. Here the CDR3 reads CASSSTTDYNEQFF. The CDR3 DNA reads TGTGCCAGCAGCTCAACGACAGATTACAATGAGCAGTTCTTC.

The chain carries TRBV20-1 and TRBJ1-2; no reliable D call. V was clipped by 3 bases and J by 7 bases, with 18 bases between them. Germline values: CDR1 DFQATT, CDR2 SNEGSKA (reference sequence). The length of the CDR3 is 14 residues. The CDR3 nucleotides read TGCAGTGCTAGTGTGGAGAGGGCTGGGAGTGGCTACACCTTC. This encodes CSASVERAGSGYTF.

CDR3 amino acids: CASSYGTASYEQYF. CDR3 coding DNA: TGTGCCAGCTCTTACGGGACAGCCTCCTACGAGCAGTACTTC. The chain joins TRBV18 to TRBJ2-7; 7 nucleotides align to TRBD1. The germline V gene encodes CDR1 KGHSH and CDR2 LQKENI. V trimming: 6 bases; J trimming: 0 bases; junction bases outside the gene matches: 5. The CDR3 spans 14 residues.

This clone occurred once. The genes are TRBV7-9 and TRBJ1-2, with D possibly TRBD1 on 6 matching bases. This CDR3 has 14 residues. V lost 5 bases and J 7 bases, leaving 17 bases between the germline ends. Germline V lookup: CDR1 SEHNR, CDR2 FQNEAQ (reference sequence). The CDR3, as DNA: TGTGCCAGCAGCGGCGAGCGGGGGCTGGGTGGCTACACCTTC. Its translation is CASSGERGLGGYTF.

This chain uses TRBV3-1 (or the pseudogene TRBV3-2) with TRBJ1-2; D is unclear. V was pared by 4 bases and J by 4 bases, with 10 bases between. Germline-derived CDR1 and CDR2 are LGHDT and YNNKEL (reference sequence). CDR3 length: 13 amino acids. In nucleotides, the CDR3 is TGTGCCAGCAGCCTGGACGGACTCTATGGCTACACCTTC. This gives the protein CASSLDGLYGYTF.

The J gene is TRBJ1-6, the V gene TRBV19; D not resolved. There are 13 residues in the CDR3. Trimming pared 6 bases from V and 4 bases from J, leaving 7 bases between. CDR1 is LNHDA and CDR2 is SQIVND in the germline V gene (reference sequence). This CDR3 reads CASSPEYNSPLHF. The CDR3 DNA is TGTGCCAGTAGCCCGGAGTATAATTCACCCCTCCACTTT. The full variable domain, rest sourced from reference TRBV19 and TRBJ1-6, is DGGITQSPKYLFRKEGQNVTLSCEQNLNHDAMYWYRQDPGQGLRLIYYSQIVNDFQKGDIAEGYSVSREKKESFPLTVTSAQKNPTAFYLCASSPEYNSPLHFGNGTRLTVT.

The chain uses TRBV19 and TRBJ1-3; TRBD1 matches 11 bases. Germline-derived CDR1 and CDR2 are LNHDA and SQIVND (reference sequence). This CDR3 has 16 residues. Losses at the gene ends were 5 bases for V and 4 bases for J; bases not matched to a gene: 7. CDR3 loop: CASSVGTGGFGNTIYF. The CDR3 nucleotides read TGTGCCAGTAGTGTCGGGACAGGGGGTTTCGGAAACACCATATATTTT.

The chain couples TRBV29-1 to TRBJ1-2; D is unclear. Germline assignment: CDR1 SQVTM and CDR2 ANQGSEA. V was shortened by 3 bases and J by 6 bases, with 2 bases between the two germline ends. The CDR3 is 9 amino acids. The CDR3 nucleotides are TGCAGCGTTGACGATGGCTACACCTTC. Translating it yields CSVDDGYTF.

This chain joins TRBV7-9 and TRBJ2-5; the D is unclear. V was trimmed by 5 bases and J by 5 bases, leaving 9 bases between them. The CDR3 contains 12 residues. In germline, CDR1 is SEHNR, CDR2 FQNEAQ (reference sequence). CDR3 region: CASSLVRETQYF. The CDR3 nucleotides are TGTGCCAGCAGCCTAGTTCGGGAGACCCAGTACTTC. Combining the CDR3 with reference TRBV7-9 and TRBJ2-5 gives the whole variable domain DTGVSQNPRHKITKRGQNVTFRCDPISEHNRLYWYRQTLGQGPEFLTYFQNEAQLEKSRLLSDRFSAERPKGSFSTLEIQRTEQGDSAMYLCASSLVRETQYFGPGTRLLVL.

V is TRBV18 and J is TRBJ1-1; TRBD1 aligns across 10 bases. The J segment lost 3 bases and the V segment lost 3 bases, leaving 1 base of the junction unmatched. CDR1 is KGHSH and CDR2 is LQKENI in the germline V gene. The CDR3 covers 14 residues. CDR3 in DNA: TGTGCCAGCTCACCGGGGACAGGGGACACTGAAGCTTTCTTT. This gives the protein CASSPGTGDTEAFF.

The J gene is TRBJ2-3, the V gene TRBV7-2; TRBD2 might be the D (5 bases). This CDR3 has 12 amino acids. The germline CDR1 and CDR2 sequences are SGHTA and FQGNSA. The ends were cut back, 4 bases at V and 3 bases at J, with 5 bases in the middle. The CDR3 DNA sequence: TGTGCCAGCAGCTGGACTACAGATACGCAGTATTTT. Its protein product is CASSWTTDTQYF.